This T cell receptor (beta chain) stems from a study of blood T cell repertoires in COVID-19. Sequencing was performed with immunoSEQ multiplex PCR; in TCRdb, only in-frame clones are kept and a portion is missing. The sample shows around 99,000 clones, approximately 81% of them seen only once. The CDR3 runs 18 residues. Per the germline V gene, CDR1 is SGHAT and CDR2 is FQNNGV. V lost 4 bases, J lost 0 bases, and 20 bases lay in between. The sequence derives from a human donor in a cohort sampled during active COVID-19. Source material: peripheral blood. The V and J genes are TRBV11-2 and TRBJ2-3; D is undetermined. This CDR3 is CASSSVVSGLLSTDTQYF. In DNA form, the CDR3 reads TGTGCCAGCAGCTCAGTGGTATCAGGCCTCCTAAGCACAGATACGCAGTATTTT.